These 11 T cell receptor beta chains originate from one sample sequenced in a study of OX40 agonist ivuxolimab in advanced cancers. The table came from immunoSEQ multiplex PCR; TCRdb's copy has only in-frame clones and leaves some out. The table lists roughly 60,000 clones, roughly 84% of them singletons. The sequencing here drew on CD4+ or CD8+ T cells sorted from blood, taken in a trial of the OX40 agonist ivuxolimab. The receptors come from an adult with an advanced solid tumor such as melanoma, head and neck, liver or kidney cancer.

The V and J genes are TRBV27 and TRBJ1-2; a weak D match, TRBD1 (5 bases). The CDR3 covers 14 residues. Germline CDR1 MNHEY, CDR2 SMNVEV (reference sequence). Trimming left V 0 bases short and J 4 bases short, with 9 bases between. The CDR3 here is CASSLSRGVYGYTF. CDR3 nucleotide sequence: TGTGCCAGCAGTTTATCCCGGGGCGTCTATGGCTACACCTTC.

The CDR3 nucleotides read TGTGCCAGCAGCTTTGGGGACAGCCTAGATTATGGCTACACCTTC. Protein: CASSFGDSLDYGYTF. This chain links TRBV5-6 with TRBJ1-2, with 7 bases identical to TRBD1. J gave up 5 bases and V 2 bases, and 9 bases lay outside the gene matches. The CDR3 runs 15 residues. The germline gives CDR1 SGHDT, CDR2 YYEEEE. The whole variable domain, filled in from reference TRBV5-6 and TRBJ1-2, reads DAGVTQSPTHLIKTRGQQVTLRCSPKSGHDTVSWYQQALGQGPQFIFQYYEEEERQRGNFPDRFSGHQFPNYSSELNVNALLLGDSALYLCASSFGDSLDYGYTFGSGTRLTVV.

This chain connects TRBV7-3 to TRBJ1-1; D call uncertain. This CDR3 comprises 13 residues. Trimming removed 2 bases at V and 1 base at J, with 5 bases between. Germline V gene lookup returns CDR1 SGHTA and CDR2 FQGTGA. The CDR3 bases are TGTGCCAGCAGCTTACGACAGAACACTGAAGCTTTCTTT. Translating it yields CASSLRQNTEAFF.

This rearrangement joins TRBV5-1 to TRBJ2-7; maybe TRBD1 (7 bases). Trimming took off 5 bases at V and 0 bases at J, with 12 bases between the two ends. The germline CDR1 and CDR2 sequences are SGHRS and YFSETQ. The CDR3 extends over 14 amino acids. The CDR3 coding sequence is TGCGCCAGCAGGGCCCAGGGGGGCTCCTACGAGCAGTACTTC. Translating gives CASRAQGGSYEQYF. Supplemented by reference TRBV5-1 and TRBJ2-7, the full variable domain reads KAGVTQTPRYLIKTRGQQVTLSCSPISGHRSVSWYQQTPGQGLQFLFEYFSETQRNKGNFPGRFSGRQFSNSRSEMNVSTLELGDSALYLCASRAQGGSYEQYFGPGTRLTVT.

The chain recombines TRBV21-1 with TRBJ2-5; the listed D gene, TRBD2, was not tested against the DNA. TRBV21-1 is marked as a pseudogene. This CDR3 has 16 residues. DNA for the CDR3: TGTGCCAGCAGCCGGGCCGGGGTTGGGCGCTATGAGACCCAGTACTTC. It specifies CASSRAGVGRYETQYF.

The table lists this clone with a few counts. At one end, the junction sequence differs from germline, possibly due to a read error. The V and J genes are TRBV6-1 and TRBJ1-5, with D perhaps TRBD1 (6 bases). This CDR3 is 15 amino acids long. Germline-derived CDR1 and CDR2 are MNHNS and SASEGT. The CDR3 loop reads CASSEAQGFNQPQHF. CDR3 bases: TGTGCCAGCAGCGAAGCTCAGGGGTTCAATCAGCCCCAGCATTTT.

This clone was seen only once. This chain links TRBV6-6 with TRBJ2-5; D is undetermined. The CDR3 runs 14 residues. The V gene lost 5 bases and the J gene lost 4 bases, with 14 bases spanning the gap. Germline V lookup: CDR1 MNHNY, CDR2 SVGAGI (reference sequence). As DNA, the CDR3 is TGTGCCAGCAGTACGCCGAACCTGGGAGAGACCCAGTACTTC. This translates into CASSTPNLGETQYF.

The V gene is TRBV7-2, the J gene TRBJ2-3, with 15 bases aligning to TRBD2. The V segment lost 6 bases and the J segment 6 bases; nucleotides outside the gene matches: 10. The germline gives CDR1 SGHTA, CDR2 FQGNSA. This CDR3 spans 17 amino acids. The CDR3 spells CASRTTGTSGGYDTQYF. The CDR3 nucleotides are TGTGCCAGCAGAACTACCGGGACTAGCGGGGGGTACGATACGCAGTATTTT.

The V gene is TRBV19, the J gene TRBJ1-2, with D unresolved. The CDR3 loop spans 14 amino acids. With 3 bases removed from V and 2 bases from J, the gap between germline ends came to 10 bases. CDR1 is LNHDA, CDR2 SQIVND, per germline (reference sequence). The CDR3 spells CASSIQILNYGYTF. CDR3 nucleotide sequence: TGTGCCAGTAGTATCCAGATATTGAACTATGGCTACACCTTC.

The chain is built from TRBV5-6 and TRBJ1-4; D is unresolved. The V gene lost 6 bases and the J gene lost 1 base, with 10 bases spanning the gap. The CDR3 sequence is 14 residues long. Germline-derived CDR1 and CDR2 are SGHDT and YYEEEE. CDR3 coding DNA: TGTGCCAGCACCTTCGGGGTAACTAATGAAAAACTGTTTTTT. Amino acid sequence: CASTFGVTNEKLFF.

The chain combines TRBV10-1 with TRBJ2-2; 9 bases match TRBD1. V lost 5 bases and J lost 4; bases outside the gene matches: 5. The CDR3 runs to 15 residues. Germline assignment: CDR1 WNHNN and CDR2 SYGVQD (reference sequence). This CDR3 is CASSMDRGPTGELFF. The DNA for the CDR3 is TGCGCCAGCAGTATGGACAGGGGACCCACCGGGGAGCTGTTTTTT.